This T cell receptor beta chain was recovered during a study of cytomegalovirus exposure and HLA in healthy donors. The PCR was carried out with 60 Vbeta primers and 13 Jbeta primers. Generated by immunoSEQ multiplex PCR, the TCRdb table keeps only in-frame clones and is missing some. The top ten clones hold more than 6.5% of a sample with around 150,000 clones, approximately 9% of them seen once. The specimen sequenced was PBMCs. This sequence originates from a woman aged 40 to 50 in good health and CMV-seropositive.

The CDR3 reads CAISGYSGGPRFFDNEQFF. The CDR3 DNA follows: TGTGCCATCTCAGGGTATAGCGGGGGCCCCCGTTTCTTTGACAATGAGCAGTTCTTC. The chain recombines TRBV2 with TRBJ2-1; 9 nucleotides align to TRBD2. Unmatched junction bases numbered 24, after V lost 10 bases and J lost 5 bases. The V gene's germline CDR1 is SNHLY and CDR2 FYNNEI. The CDR3 covers 19 residues.